These T cell receptor beta chains were read from a single sample in a study of blood T cell repertoires in COVID-19. This table comes from immunoSEQ multiplex PCR, and its TCRdb copy is limited to in-frame clones, with some not included. Altogether about 160,000 clones are present, about 83% being singletons, with the ten largest covering approximately 10%. Source material: peripheral blood. The source is an older woman with COVID-19, enrolled during active disease. The CDR3 runs from the conserved cysteine through the conserved F or W. Each record gives: J gene, V gene, CDR3 length, D gene, CDR3 DNA, CDR3 protein. D genes are given only for firm matches.

TRBJ1-2,TRBV24-1,12,.,TGTGCCACCAGTGATAACAGCTATGGCTACACCTTC,CATSDNSYGYTF
TRBJ2-1,TRBV7-6,18,TRBD1,TGTGCCAGCAGCTTAGTAGGACAGGGGACTGGAATCCGCGGTGAGCAGTTCTTC,CASSLVGQGTGIRGEQFF
TRBJ2-7,TRBV6-5,14,.,TGTGCCAGCAGTTACTTGGGGGGAGGGGGCGAGCAGTACTTC,CASSYLGGGGEQYF
TRBJ1-1,TRBV18,17,TRBD1,TGTGCCAGCTCAACTCAACCCGCGGGACAGCCGAACACTGAAGCTTTCTTT,CASSTQPAGQPNTEAFF
TRBJ2-6,TRBV28,14,.,TGTGCCAGCAGGCGGCCCTCTGGGGCCAACGTCCTGACTTTC,CASRRPSGANVLTF
TRBJ1-2,TRBV28,12,TRBD1,TGTGCCACAGGACAGGGGCCCTATGGCTACACCTTC,CATGQGPYGYTF
TRBJ2-7,TRBV7-2,15,.,TGTGCCAGCAGCTTAGTGGGTGACACGTACTACGAGCAGTACTTC,CASSLVGDTYYEQYF
TRBJ2-5,TRBV27,16,TRBD2,TGTGCCAGCAGTCCCGGACTAGCGGGGGGGCGGGAGACCCAGTACTTC,CASSPGLAGGRETQYF
TRBJ1-2,TRBV6-5,15,.,TGTGCCAGCAGTCCATATAGGGGGGGAATCTATGGCTACACCTTC,CASSPYRGGIYGYTF
TRBJ2-1,TRBV18,15,.,TGTGCCAGCTCCCCTTTATTGGGGGGTTACAATGAGCAGTTCTTC,CASSPLLGGYNEQFF
TRBJ1-1,TRBV5-1,15,.,TGCGCCAGCAGCTTTACTGGACGGGGGAACACTGAAGCTTTCTTT,CASSFTGRGNTEAFF
TRBJ2-2,TRBV5-1,16,TRBD2,TGCGCCAGCAGCTTGGGAACGGGGGGGCCCACCGGGGAGCTGTTTTTT,CASSLGTGGPTGELFF